This entry lists 3 T cell receptor beta chains sequenced from one sample in a study of blood T cell repertoires in COVID-19. Libraries were prepared by immunoSEQ multiplex PCR; TCRdb keeps only in-frame clonotypes and omits some of them. The sample consists of fewer than 200,000 clones, roughly nine tenths of them appearing once. The sequencing sample was made of peripheral blood. These TCRs come from a man younger than 35 who had recovered from COVID-19.

The chain is built from TRBV28 and TRBJ2-7; the match to TRBD1 covers 7 bases. J lost 7 bases, V lost 2 bases, and 8 bases had no gene match. Germline CDR1 and CDR2: MDHEN and SYDVKM. The CDR3 runs to 14 residues. CDR3 in amino acids: CASSLRQGNEEQYF. CDR3 in DNA: TGTGCCAGCAGTTTACGACAGGGAAATGAAGAGCAGTACTTC.

This clone has only one observation. V gene TRBV19 combines with J gene TRBJ1-1; tentative D call: TRBD1 (5 bases). The V and J ends lost 3 bases and 4 bases respectively, with 12 bases between them. The CDR3 runs 14 residues. In germline, CDR1 is LNHDA, CDR2 SQIVND (reference sequence). The CDR3 DNA sequence: TGTGCCAGTAGTATTTACGGGGGACCCACTGAAGCTTTCTTT. Amino acids: CASSIYGGPTEAFF.

CDR3 DNA sequence: TGTGCCAGCAGTTACAGGGGGCCACGGGGCTACACCTTC. It yields the protein CASSYRGPRGYTF. This chain joins TRBV12-3 or TRBV12-4 and TRBJ1-2; 9 nucleotides line up with TRBD1. Losses at the gene ends were 4 bases for V and 8 bases for J; bases not matched to a gene: 5. The length of the CDR3 is 13 residues.